This T cell receptor (beta chain) was captured by sequencing in a study of cytomegalovirus exposure and HLA in healthy donors. A multiplex PCR was run with 60 Vbeta primers and 13 Jbeta primers. Sequenced by immunoSEQ multiplex PCR; TCRdb stores in-frame clones only, minus some. The table records 120,000 or so clones, 80% of them present only once. This clone was detected only a few times. Its target is not known. Germline-derived CDR1 and CDR2 are GTSNPN and SVGIG (reference sequence). The CDR3 totals 13 residues. The J segment lost 3 bases and the V segment lost 2 bases, leaving 3 bases of the junction unmatched. General observations from the study: Reported performance of the classifier showed diagnosis of cytomegalovirus status with high specificity and sensitivity. The study flagged approximately 180 TCR beta chains as cytomegalovirus-associated. Upon later analysis, TCR association rates were observed to vary by HLA locus, being highest for DRB1 and lowest for HLA-C. Earlier analysis found most TCR beta V segments productive about 87% or about 30% of the time.

The V and J genes are TRBV30 and TRBJ2-5, with 7 nucleotides matching TRBD1. Source material: PBMCs. The receptor was derived from a man in his thirties or forties in good health and CMV-seropositive. CDR3: CAWSFQGEETQYF. The CDR3 DNA is TGTGCCTGGAGTTTTCAGGGGGAAGAGACCCAGTACTTC.